This paragraph reports one T cell receptor (beta chain). Its cognate antigen is unknown. This record belongs to a study of T cell repertoires in cytomegalovirus infection. General observations from the study: The cumulative frequency of public TCR beta families identified carriers of CMV plus the relevant HLA. HLA-C-restricted CMV-specific TCR beta clonotypes prevailed in the ex vivo response.

TCRdb recomputed calls from the reads with MiXCR, one row per CDR3 protein. The top ten hold 60% to 80% of the sample, which has about 68,000 distinct CDR3 sequences, around 21% seen once. V lost 7 bases and J lost 3, with 13 bases in between. This CDR3 has 13 residues. CDR1 and CDR2 from the germline V gene are MNHNY and SVGAGI (reference sequence). This TCR was recovered from a human donor in good health (CMV status not recorded). Some clones in this sample may be carry-over from other donors' samples. Sequencing was performed on PBMCs, sequenced either directly or after in vitro stimulation (not recorded which). The chain has TRBV6-6 and TRBJ2-7; D is uncertain. The CDR3 spells CASTLSGGYEQYF. The CDR3 bases are TGTGCCAGCACCCTATCAGGCGGCTACGAGCAGTACTTC.